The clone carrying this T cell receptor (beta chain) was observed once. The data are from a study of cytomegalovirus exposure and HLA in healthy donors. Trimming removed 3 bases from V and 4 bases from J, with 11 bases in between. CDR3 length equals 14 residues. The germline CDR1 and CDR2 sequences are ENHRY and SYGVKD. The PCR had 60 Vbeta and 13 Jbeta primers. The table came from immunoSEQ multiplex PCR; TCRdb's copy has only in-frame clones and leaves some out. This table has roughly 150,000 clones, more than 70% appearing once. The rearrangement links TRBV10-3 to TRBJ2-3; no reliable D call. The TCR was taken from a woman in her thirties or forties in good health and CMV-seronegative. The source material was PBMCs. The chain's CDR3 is CAISDGPRSDTQYF. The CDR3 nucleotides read TGTGCCATCAGTGATGGCCCGAGGTCAGATACGCAGTATTTT.